Listed here is a single T cell receptor (beta chain). The antigen remains undetermined. PCR involved 60 Vbeta and 13 Jbeta primers. Method: immunoSEQ multiplex PCR; TCRdb's copy keeps in-frame clones and lacks some. The sample has around 120,000 clones; over 65% are singletons. Those who donated were healthy bone marrow donors. This entry belongs to a study of cytomegalovirus exposure and HLA in healthy donors. Study outcomes and limitations: The productive fraction for most TCR beta V segments was about 90% or about 30% in an earlier analysis. Altogether, 150 to 200 TCR beta chains were recorded as cytomegalovirus-associated.

Germline V gene data show CDR1 as SGHVS and CDR2 as FQNEAQ. This CDR3 has 14 amino acids. Trimming cost V 5 bases and J 0 bases, with 10 bases left between them. The chain has TRBV7-8 and TRBJ1-1; D is unclear. The sequence came from a woman between 40 and 55 years old in good health and CMV-seropositive. The sequenced sample consisted of PBMCs. DNA of the CDR3: TGTGCCAGCAGCCTACAGCCAGTGAACACTGAAGCTTTCTTT. This codes for CASSLQPVNTEAFF.